This record looks at one TCR beta chain sequence and its context. Its binding antigen is unknown. No much larger clone is present one base from it, and per-base qualities are unavailable. From a lookup of the germline V gene (reference sequence), CDR1 and CDR2 are LGHDT and YNNKEL. The junction shows trimming of 2 bases on V and 7 bases on J, plus 9 bases between the germline ends. The CDR3 numbers 13 residues from cysteine through phenylalanine. Here the CDR3 DNA is all that survives: 39 bases in frame from base 1. The data originate from a study of blood T cell repertoires in COVID-19 (dated by TCRdb to about 2020). Describing the broader study: Samples from collaborators originated in the United States, Italy and Spain and spanned both the acute and convalescent phases of COVID-19. Subjects who had been exposed to COVID-19, were actively infected with it, or had recovered from it provided the deeply sampled blood TCRbeta repertoires that made up the dataset. Nearly every sample came with metadata listing a de-identified subject ID, COVID-19 status, age in years and sex. The repertoires were released in a freely available public database intended as a resource for research on the immune response to SARS-CoV-2. The samples were drawn from two sources: the first 160 participants of the ongoing ImmuneRACE study, and fewer than 1,500 subjects contributed by 6 global collaborators. The material from the prospective study consisted of cDNA or gDNA derived from T cells, B-cell-depleted T cells, or PBMCs. HLA class I and class II types, where available, came from metadata supplied by the sample provider rather than from assay-based typing. The research as a whole found: Clinical and demographic metadata were provided uncurated, with the amount varying by source and participant.

Participants in the prospective study were aged 18 to 89 years, lived in about two dozen United States geographic areas, and enrolled through a virtual design. In the prospective study, cohorts were assigned on the basis of participant-reported clinical history obtained from a screening survey and a study questionnaire. In the prospective study, whole blood, serum and a nasopharyngeal or oropharyngeal swab were collected from each participant by mobile phlebotomists. Additional blood draws and questionnaires over a 2-month period could optionally be provided by prospective study participants. Before DNA extraction, blood samples from the prospective study were shipped at room temperature or frozen. The immunoSEQ Assay, a bias-controlled multiplex PCR, was used to amplify TCRbeta CDR3 regions from genomic DNA. Per the original workflow: The number of nucleated cells in each sample was estimated from the amplification of reference gene primers within the assay. Sequence reads were collapsed and filtered to measure the absolute abundance of every unique TCRbeta CDR3 rearrangement. For each sample, productive Simpson clonality was calculated by taking the square root of Simpson's diversity index across productive rearrangements. TCRdb took over this immuneACCESS table, retaining in-frame rearrangements with V and J assigned. Such tables are incomplete; in checked studies, under half of the missing clones stem from an unresolved V gene, and the remainder is unexplained. V and J calls and clone size are those listed in that table; D and trimming were worked out from the DNA. The table for this sample lists about 190,000 clones; around 80% of them were counted only once. In total, the top ten clones hold less than 20% of the sample.

This sequence originates from a woman aged 45-60 years with acute COVID-19. Sample: PBMCs or T cells enriched from blood (not recorded which). This receptor chain uses TRBV3-1 (or the pseudogene TRBV3-2) and TRBJ2-1, with no confident D gene call. The DNA is TGTGCCAGCAGCCAAATGAGGAGTAATGAGCAGTTCTTC. Its protein is CASSQMRSNEQFF.